Presented here are 15 T cell receptor beta chains from one specimen sequenced in a study of T-cell reconstitution after alpha-beta-depleted transplantation in children. As it was prepared, the TCRbeta library received unique molecular identifiers. Via MiXCR, TCRdb re-called the PCR reads, giving one row per CDR3 protein. The sample includes 670,000 or so distinct CDR3 sequences, around 14% of them seen just once. Sequences were derived from PBMCs, sampled before TCRalphabeta/CD19-depleted stem cell transplant. The source of these receptors is a girl aged 2-10 years with congenital amegakaryocytic thrombocytopenia, due to receive a stem cell transplant.

Comments on this clonotype: This may stem from a read error, because a much larger clone lies one nucleotide away. The V call is TRBV4-1, the J call TRBJ1-1; possibly TRBD1 for D (6 bases). Germline CDR1 reads MGHRA; CDR2 reads YSYEKL. The CDR3 runs to 14 residues. The V end was cut by 2 bases, the J end by 4 bases, with 11 bases between. The CDR3 DNA follows: TGCGCCAGCAGCCAAAGACGGGGGCGCACTGAAGCTTTCTTT. Its protein is CASSQRRGRTEAFF.

This clonotype appeared a few times. V and J are TRBV11-2 and TRBJ2-2; tentative D call: TRBD1 (5 bases). Germline V gene sequence: CDR1 SGHAT, CDR2 FQNNGV. Trimming stripped 5 bases from V and 3 bases from J, with 13 bases between. The CDR3 length is 15 residues. The CDR3 loop reads CASSQEGVYTGELFF. Written as DNA, the CDR3 is TGTGCCAGCAGCCAAGAAGGGGTCTACACCGGGGAGCTGTTTTTT.

This clonotype was seen ten or more times. The V call is TRBV10-3, the J call TRBJ2-3; TRBD2 aligns across 13 bases. This CDR3 has 16 residues. With 8 bases clipped from V and 0 bases from J, the junction kept 5 bases outside the gene matches. The germline gives CDR1 ENHRY, CDR2 SYGVKD. The CDR3 nucleotides read TGTGCCATCGCACTAGCGGGAGGGCATAGCACAGATACGCAGTATTTT. Amino acids: CAIALAGGHSTDTQYF.

This clonotype was counted at least ten times. V is TRBV9 and J is TRBJ2-7, with TRBD1 matching over 8 bases. The CDR3 spans 15 residues. The V gene's germline CDR1 is SGDLS and CDR2 YYNGEE. With 0 bases clipped from V and 4 bases from J, the junction kept 6 bases outside the gene matches. CDR3 residues: CASSVGGRGPYEQYF. The CDR3 DNA sequence: TGTGCCAGCAGCGTAGGGGGCAGGGGGCCATACGAGCAGTACTTC.

There are many counts of this clonotype. The V call is TRBV12-3 or TRBV12-4, the J call TRBJ1-6, with TRBD1 matching over 7 bases. The CDR3 is made up of 13 amino acids. V dropped 3 bases and J dropped 14; count of bases not matched to a gene: 7. This CDR3 reads CASSFNSGGTLHF. In DNA, the CDR3 is TGTGCCAGCAGTTTTAATTCAGGGGGTACCCTCCACTTT.

At least ten counts were recorded for this clonotype. The chain uses TRBV20-1 and TRBJ2-7; 7 positions match TRBD2. With V trimmed by 4 bases and J by 0 bases, 9 bases remained unmatched. The CDR3 totals 15 residues. The germline V gene has CDR1 DFQATT and CDR2 SNEGSKA (reference sequence). As DNA, the CDR3 is TGCAGTGCTACCCCGGGAGCGGGGAGCTCCTACGAGCAGTACTTC. This codes for CSATPGAGSSYEQYF.

About this clonotype: This may stem from a read error, because a much larger clone lies one nucleotide away. The rearrangement links TRBV29-1 to TRBJ1-2; 9 bases align to TRBD1. CDR3 length: 12 amino acids. CDR1 is SQVTM, CDR2 ANQGSEA, per germline. CDR3 sequence reads: CSAVPGQGSYPF. CDR3 nucleotides: TGCAGCGCCGTCCCGGGACAGGGAAGCTACCCCTTC.

V is TRBV11-2 and J is TRBJ1-2, with D perhaps matching TRBD1 (5 bases). This CDR3 region has 14 residues. CDR1 is SGHAT and CDR2 is FQNNGV in the germline V gene. Trimming pared 4 bases from V and 7 bases from J, leaving 16 bases between. The CDR3 spells CASSSLDSHSGYTF. The CDR3 DNA reads as TGTGCCAGCAGCTCTCTAGACAGCCACTCTGGCTACACCTTC.

This clonotype was counted between two and nine times. The chain recombines TRBV12-3 or TRBV12-4 with TRBJ2-7; 9 bases match TRBD1. CDR3 length: 15 residues. V dropped 5 bases and J dropped 4; count of bases not matched to a gene: 9. The CDR3 sequence is CASSARDRVIYEQYF. The CDR3 nucleotides read TGTGCCAGCAGTGCCAGGGACAGGGTCATTTACGAGCAGTACTTC.

This clonotype was detected a few times. The V gene is TRBV5-1, the J gene TRBJ2-3; TRBD2 agrees at 10 bases. The CDR3 length is 17 residues. With V trimmed by 8 bases and J by 2 bases, 14 bases remained unmatched. CDR1 and CDR2 (germline): SGHRS, YFSETQ. In nucleotides, the CDR3 is TGCGCCAGTTCAGGGCCTTGGGGGACTAGCGTCACAGATACGCAGTATTTT. Amino acids: CASSGPWGTSVTDTQYF.

This clonotype has more than one count but fewer than ten. The chain is built from TRBV28 and TRBJ2-7; no reliable D call. V was shortened by 4 bases and J by 4 bases, with 11 bases between the two germline ends. This CDR3 spans 13 amino acids. Germline CDR1 is MDHEN and CDR2 is SYDVKM. CDR3 loop: CASSWSGPYEQYF. The CDR3 coding sequence is TGTGCCAGCAGTTGGTCGGGCCCTTACGAGCAGTACTTC.

This clonotype was detected a few times. The genes are TRBV7-2 and TRBJ2-3; D gene uncertain. Germline-derived CDR1 and CDR2 are SGHTA and FQGNSA. The CDR3 covers 13 residues. Trimming removed 0 bases at V and 8 bases at J, with 9 bases between. The CDR3 region has the DNA TGTGCCAGCAGCTTAGCTGCTGCGGCTACGCAGTATTTT. The encoded protein is CASSLAAAATQYF.

This clonotype was observed many times. This chain connects TRBV12-3 or TRBV12-4 to TRBJ2-3; possible D gene TRBD2, 6 bases. The V gene lost 10 bases and the J gene lost 6 bases, with 23 bases spanning the gap. This CDR3 region has 15 residues. CDR3 in DNA: TGTGCCACAACGGCGGGGACTCGAACACATGATACGCAGTATTTT. It codes for CATTAGTRTHDTQYF.

Ten or more counts support this clonotype. The rearrangement uses TRBV27 and TRBJ2-7; 7 nucleotides line up with TRBD1. V shed 6 bases, J shed 3 bases, and the junction held 11 bases outside the gene matches. The CDR3 length is 15 residues. Germline CDR1 MNHEY, CDR2 SMNVEV (reference sequence). In nucleotides, the CDR3 is TGTGCCAGCAGCCAATCCGGGACAGAAAGCTACGAGCAGTACTTC. It specifies CASSQSGTESYEQYF.

The CDR3 DNA is TGCGCCAGCAGCTTGGATGGAGCCCCATCAATCTACGAGCAGTACTTC. Its protein is CASSLDGAPSIYEQYF. V usage is TRBV5-1 and J usage is TRBJ2-7; D is unresolved. Per germline, CDR1 SGHRS and CDR2 YFSETQ. CDR3 length equals 16 residues. Trimming removed 0 bases at V and 3 bases at J, with 16 bases between.